This TCR beta chain was identified during a study of sequential checkpoint blockade in melanoma. Study details: Patients were randomized 1:1 to nivolumab-then-ipilimumab or ipilimumab-then-nivolumab first-line. Maintenance nivolumab came after either treatment sequence.

The length of the CDR3 is 15 residues. Unmatched junction bases numbered 5, after V lost 0 bases and J lost 8 bases. The germline V gene has CDR1 MNHEY and CDR2 SMNVEV (reference sequence). TCRdb keeps only in-frame clones here, not all; method: immunoSEQ multiplex PCR. The data contain under 20,000 clones, around 65% of them singletons. This sample's treatment: randomized to nivolumab then ipilimumab (arm A) or the reverse (arm B). DNA-damaging chemotherapy had not been given to any patient beforehand. PBMC sorting kept live CD3+CD8+ cells without CD19 or CD56. This chain links TRBV27 with TRBJ2-1; 9 bases are shared with TRBD1. Sample: CD8+ T cells sorted from blood (inferred from file names), taken from a patient given nivolumab and ipilimumab in sequence. The TCR was taken from a human donor with melanoma. The CDR3 region is CASSLSRQGVYEQFF. CDR3 nucleotide sequence: TGTGCCAGCAGTTTATCGAGACAGGGGGTATATGAGCAGTTCTTC.